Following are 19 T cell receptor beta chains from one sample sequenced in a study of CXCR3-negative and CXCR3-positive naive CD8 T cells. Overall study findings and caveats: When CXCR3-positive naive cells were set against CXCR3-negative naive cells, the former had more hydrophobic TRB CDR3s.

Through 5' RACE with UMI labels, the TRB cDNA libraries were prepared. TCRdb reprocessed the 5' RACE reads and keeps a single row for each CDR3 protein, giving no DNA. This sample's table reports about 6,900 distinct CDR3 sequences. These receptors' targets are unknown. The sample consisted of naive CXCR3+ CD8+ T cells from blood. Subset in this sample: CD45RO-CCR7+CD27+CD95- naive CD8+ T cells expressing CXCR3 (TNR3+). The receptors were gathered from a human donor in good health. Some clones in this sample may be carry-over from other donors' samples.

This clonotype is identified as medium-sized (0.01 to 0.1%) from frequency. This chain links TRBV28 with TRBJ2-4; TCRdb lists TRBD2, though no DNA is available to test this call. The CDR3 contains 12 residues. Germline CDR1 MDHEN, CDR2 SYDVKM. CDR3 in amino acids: CASSLRGNIQYF.

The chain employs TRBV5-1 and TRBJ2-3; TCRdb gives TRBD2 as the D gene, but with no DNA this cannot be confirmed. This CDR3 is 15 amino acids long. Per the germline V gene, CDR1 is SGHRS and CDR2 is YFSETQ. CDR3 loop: CASSLDTSGGDTQYF. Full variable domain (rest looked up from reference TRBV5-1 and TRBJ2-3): KAGVTQTPRYLIKTRGQQVTLSCSPISGHRSVSWYQQTPGQGLQFLFEYFSETQRNKGNFPGRFSGRQFSNSRSEMNVSTLELGDSALYLCASSLDTSGGDTQYFGPGTRLTVL.

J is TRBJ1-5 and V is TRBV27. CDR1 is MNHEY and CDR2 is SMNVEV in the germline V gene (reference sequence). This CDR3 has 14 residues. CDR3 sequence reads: CASSLSGLDQPQHF.

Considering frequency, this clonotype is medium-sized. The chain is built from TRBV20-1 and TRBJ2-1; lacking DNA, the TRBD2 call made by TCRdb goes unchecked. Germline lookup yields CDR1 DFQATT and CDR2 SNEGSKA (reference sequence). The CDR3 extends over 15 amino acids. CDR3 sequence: CSARATSGSFNEQFF.

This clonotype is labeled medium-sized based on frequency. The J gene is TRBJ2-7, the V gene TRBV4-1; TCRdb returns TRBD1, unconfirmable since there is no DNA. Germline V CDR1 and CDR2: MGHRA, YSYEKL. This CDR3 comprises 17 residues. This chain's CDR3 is CASSQIAVSAAHYEQYF.

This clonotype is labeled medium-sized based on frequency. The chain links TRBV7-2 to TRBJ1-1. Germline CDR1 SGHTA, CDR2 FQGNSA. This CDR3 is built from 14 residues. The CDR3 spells CASSLSTENTEAFF.

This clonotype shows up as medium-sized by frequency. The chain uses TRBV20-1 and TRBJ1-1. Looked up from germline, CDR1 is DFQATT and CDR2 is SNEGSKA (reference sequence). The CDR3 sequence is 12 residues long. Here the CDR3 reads CSARGFGVEAFF.

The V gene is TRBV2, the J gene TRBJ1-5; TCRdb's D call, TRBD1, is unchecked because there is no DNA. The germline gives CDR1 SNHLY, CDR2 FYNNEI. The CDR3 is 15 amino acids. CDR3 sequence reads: CASSGDTGSNQPQHF.

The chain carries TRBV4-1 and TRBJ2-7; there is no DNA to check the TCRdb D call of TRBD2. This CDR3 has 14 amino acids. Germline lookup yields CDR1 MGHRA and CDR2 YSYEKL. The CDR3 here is CASSHSTSGYEQYF.

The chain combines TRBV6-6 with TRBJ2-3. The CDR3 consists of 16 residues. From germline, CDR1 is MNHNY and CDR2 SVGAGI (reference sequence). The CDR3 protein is CASSLSPYSSTDTQYF.

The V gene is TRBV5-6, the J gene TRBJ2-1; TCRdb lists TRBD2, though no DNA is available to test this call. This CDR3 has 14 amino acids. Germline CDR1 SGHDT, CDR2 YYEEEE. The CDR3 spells CASSSSGRPNEQFF.

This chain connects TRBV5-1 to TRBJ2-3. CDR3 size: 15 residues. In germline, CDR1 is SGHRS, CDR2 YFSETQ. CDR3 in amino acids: CASSLASSSTDTQYF.

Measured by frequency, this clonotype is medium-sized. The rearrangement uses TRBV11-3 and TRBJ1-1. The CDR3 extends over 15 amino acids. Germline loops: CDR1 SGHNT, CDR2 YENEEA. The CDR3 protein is CASSLDVRWNTEAFF.

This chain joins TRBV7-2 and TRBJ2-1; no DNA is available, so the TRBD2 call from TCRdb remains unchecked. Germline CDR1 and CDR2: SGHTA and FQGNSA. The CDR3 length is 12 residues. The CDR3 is CASRGDGYEQFF.

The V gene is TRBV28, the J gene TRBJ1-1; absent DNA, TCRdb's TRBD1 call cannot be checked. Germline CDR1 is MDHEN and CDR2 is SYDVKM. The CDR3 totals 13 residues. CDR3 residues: CASRPPPGTEAFF.

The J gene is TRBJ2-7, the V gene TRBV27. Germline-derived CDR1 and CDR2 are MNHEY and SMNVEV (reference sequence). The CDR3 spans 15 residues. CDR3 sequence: CASSGSGFSLYEQYF.

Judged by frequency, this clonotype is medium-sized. The CDR3 loop reads CASSLGTGGVTDTQYF. This rearrangement joins TRBV7-9 to TRBJ2-3; as DNA is missing, the TRBD1 call by TCRdb cannot be tested. Germline V gene lookup returns CDR1 SEHNR and CDR2 FQNEAQ (reference sequence). This CDR3 spans 16 amino acids.

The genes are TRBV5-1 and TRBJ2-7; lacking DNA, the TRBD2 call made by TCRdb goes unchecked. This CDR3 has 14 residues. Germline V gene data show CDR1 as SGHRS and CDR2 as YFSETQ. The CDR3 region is CASKGLAGTYEQYF. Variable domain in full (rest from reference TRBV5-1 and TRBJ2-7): KAGVTQTPRYLIKTRGQQVTLSCSPISGHRSVSWYQQTPGQGLQFLFEYFSETQRNKGNFPGRFSGRQFSNSRSEMNVSTLELGDSALYLCASKGLAGTYEQYFGPGTRLTVT.

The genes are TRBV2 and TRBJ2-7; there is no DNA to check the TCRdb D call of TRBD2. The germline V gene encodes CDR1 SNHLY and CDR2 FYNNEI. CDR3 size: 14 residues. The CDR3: CASITGSQGYEQYF.